This TCR beta chain appears in the sequencing data of a study of identical twins. The study's findings and limits: The study drew conclusions from cross-sectional statistical analysis, not from following the same donors. Twins' excess sharing was less marked for out-of-frame beta sequences. With abundant cord blood beta clonotypes, insertions were fewer; memory repertoires showed no such pattern. The study found excess low generation probability among twin-shared out-of-frame alpha sequences.

TCRdb re-called the 5' RACE reads with MiXCR, one entry per CDR3 protein. The sample has 1.5 million to 2 million distinct CDR3 sequences; around 29% are singletons. V lost 8 bases to trimming and J lost 0 bases, with 14 bases between them. Germline loops: CDR1 MDHEN, CDR2 SYDVKM. The CDR3 runs 14 residues. This clonotype was counted only a few times. Its specificity is not known. The chain employs TRBV28 and TRBJ2-7; unclear D gene. The clonotype was recovered from a newborn girl in good health. Sequencing was performed on cord blood. The CDR3 DNA follows: TGTGCCAGCCGACTCCCCGGAGCCTCCTACGAGCAGTACTTC. Residues: CASRLPGASYEQYF.